This T cell receptor (beta chain) was recorded in a study of blood T cell repertoires in COVID-19. Study in general: Donors in the United States, Italy and Spain gave samples during acute or convalescent COVID-19. T cells, B-cell-depleted T cells, or PBMCs provided the cDNA or gDNA that served as material.

Study processing details: Nucleated cell number was recorded as an estimate derived from reference gene primer amplification. Profiling relied on immunoSEQ multiplex PCR, and the TCRdb table lists in-frame clones only, not all of them. V, J and clone size reflect that table, while D and trimming were determined from the DNA. The profile shows around 270,000 clones, 85% to 90% of them singletons. The germline V gene has CDR1 PRHDT and CDR2 FYEKMQ (reference sequence). The CDR3 totals 18 residues. Trimming took 0 bases from V and 2 from J; bases not matched to a gene: 8. The sequence derives from a man aged 40-55 years with acute or convalescent COVID-19. The rearrangement links TRBV13 to TRBJ2-7; 12 nucleotides line up with TRBD2. Sequences were obtained from peripheral blood. Written as DNA, the CDR3 is TGTGCCAGCAGCTTAGGACTAGCGGGGGGCTATAAGGCCTACGAGCAGTACTTC. Encoded protein: CASSLGLAGGYKAYEQYF.